Below are 11 T cell receptor beta chains sequenced from a single sample in a study of blood T cell repertoires in COVID-19. Clones were sequenced by immunoSEQ multiplex PCR, and TCRdb holds only the in-frame ones, with some missing. The sample yields a few hundred thousand clones, around 89% seen once. Sequencing was done on a sample of PBMCs or T cells enriched from blood (not recorded which). The receptors were gathered from a woman in her thirties who had recovered from COVID-19.

The chain uses TRBV5-1 and TRBJ2-3; D perhaps matches TRBD1 (5 bases). The CDR3 is 17 amino acids. Germline CDR1 is SGHRS and CDR2 is YFSETQ. V dropped 3 bases and J dropped 4 bases, with 21 bases sitting between them. CDR3 in amino acids: CASSSWRGPGRADTQYF. For the CDR3, the DNA is TGCGCCAGCAGCTCGTGGCGAGGCCCTGGCAGGGCAGATACGCAGTATTTT.

This clone was seen a handful of times. The chain is built from TRBV28 and TRBJ1-5; D ambiguous. The CDR3 is 16 residues long. Trimming took off 8 bases at V and 2 bases at J, with 19 bases between the two ends. CDR1 and CDR2 (germline): MDHEN, SYDVKM. CDR3 DNA: TGTGCCAGCTCCACCCGCCGGGGTGGTGGCAATCAGCCCCAGCATTTT. This translates into CASSTRRGGGNQPQHF.

The chain has TRBV9 and TRBJ1-6; D is unresolved. The V gene lost 0 bases and the J gene lost 4 bases, with 5 bases spanning the gap. CDR3 length: 14 amino acids. Germline CDR1 is SGDLS and CDR2 is YYNGEE. DNA of the CDR3: TGTGCCAGCAGCGTAGACATATATAATTCACCCCTCCACTTT. Translated: CASSVDIYNSPLHF.

This CDR3 reads CASSLSAVGGGEKLFF. The CDR3 DNA reads TGTGCCAGCAGTTTATCCGCGGTCGGAGGAGGTGAAAAACTGTTTTTT. The V call is TRBV27, the J call TRBJ1-4, with D unclear. The germline V gene encodes CDR1 MNHEY and CDR2 SMNVEV (reference sequence). Deletions cut 0 bases from V and 7 bases from J, with 15 bases between. The CDR3 spans 16 residues.

The chain carries TRBV29-1 and TRBJ2-7; 9 positions match TRBD1. CDR1 and CDR2 from the germline V gene are SQVTM and ANQGSEA. V lost 3 bases and J lost 1; bases outside the gene matches: 7. There are 15 residues in the CDR3. The CDR3 protein is CSVEGGQGRSYEQYF. The CDR3 region has the DNA TGCAGCGTTGAGGGCGGACAGGGGCGATCCTACGAGCAGTACTTC.

The gene calls are TRBV15 and TRBJ2-3; D perhaps matches TRBD2 (5 bases). This CDR3 contains 13 residues. Trimming took 5 bases from V and 8 from J, leaving 14 bases between them. The V gene's germline CDR1 is LNHNV and CDR2 YYDKDF (reference sequence). CDR3 sequence reads: CATSPNPAGTQYF. For the CDR3, the DNA is TGTGCCACCAGCCCTAACCCGGCGGGTACGCAGTATTTT.

The sample holds a few counts of this clone. The chain joins TRBV28 to TRBJ1-4; D is perhaps TRBD1 (6 bases). The CDR3 covers 16 residues. Trimming removed 6 bases at V and 1 base at J, with 15 bases between. The germline gives CDR1 MDHEN, CDR2 SYDVKM. The CDR3 reads CASRPTGSGTNEKLFF. The CDR3 DNA sequence: TGTGCCAGCAGACCTACAGGGTCGGGAACTAATGAAAAACTGTTTTTT.

The chain is built from TRBV7-3 and TRBJ2-1; tentative D call: TRBD1 (5 bases). The V and J ends lost 5 bases and 4 bases respectively, with 9 bases between them. Per germline, CDR1 SGHTA and CDR2 FQGTGA. This CDR3 is built from 13 residues. Here the CDR3 reads CASSARQYNEQFF. CDR3 nucleotide sequence: TGTGCCAGCAGCGCCCGACAGTACAATGAGCAGTTCTTC.

The chain couples TRBV7-3 to TRBJ2-2, with a tentative D call TRBD1 (7 bases). V was clipped by 5 bases and J by 6 bases, with 19 bases between them. This CDR3 is 16 amino acids long. The germline gives CDR1 SGHTA, CDR2 FQGTGA. The CDR3 DNA is TGTGCCAGCAGCCTGACAGGGACTGAATTGGCCGGGGAGCTGTTTTTT. This codes for CASSLTGTELAGELFF.

V gene TRBV4-1 combines with J gene TRBJ1-1, with D tentatively TRBD1 (6 bases). The CDR3 runs to 17 residues. Germline V gene data show CDR1 as MGHRA and CDR2 as YSYEKL. V was shortened by 3 bases and J by 0 bases, with 17 bases between the two germline ends. In DNA, the CDR3 is TGCGCCAGCAGCCAGGCCCTCAGGAGACAGGTGAACACTGAAGCTTTCTTT. Translated, it gives CASSQALRRQVNTEAFF.

The gene calls are TRBV18 and TRBJ2-1, with D perhaps TRBD1 (6 bases). The germline V and J ends were trimmed by 2 bases and 4 bases, with 12 bases remaining between them. The CDR3 is 15 amino acids. Germline V gene data show CDR1 as KGHSH and CDR2 as LQKENI. Here the CDR3 DNA reads TGTGCCAGCTCACCAGAGGGGGACCCATACAATGAGCAGTTCTTC. Protein sequence: CASSPEGDPYNEQFF. The variable domain in full, completed from reference TRBV18 and TRBJ2-1, reads NAGVMQNPRHLVRRRGQEARLRCSPMKGHSHVYWYRQLPEEGLKFMVYLQKENIIDESGMPKERFSAEFPKEGPSILRIQQVVRGDSAAYFCASSPEGDPYNEQFFGPGTRLTVL.